This T cell receptor beta chain is drawn from a study of T-cell reconstitution after alpha-beta-depleted transplantation in children. In regard to this clonotype: One junction end disagrees with the germline gene, perhaps due to a read error.

Germline CDR1 is SSHAT and CDR2 is FNYEAQ (reference sequence). The CDR3 is made up of 16 amino acids. As it was prepared, the TCRbeta library received unique molecular identifiers. TCRdb recomputed calls from the PCR reads with MiXCR, one row per CDR3 protein. The sample includes over 70,000 distinct CDR3 sequences, less than 15% of them seen just once. The chain joins TRBV7-7 to TRBJ2-1, with TRBD2 matching 7 bases. The sample in question was PBMCs from the stem cell graft donor, obtained from the stem cell graft. The clonotype comes from a human donor who donated a stem cell graft to a child with inherited bone marrow failure. As DNA, the CDR3 is TGTGCTAGCAGCTTATCTGGCGGGAGCTCCTACAATGAGCAGTTCTTC. Translating gives CASSLSGGSSYNEQFF. Filled out from reference TRBV7-7 and TRBJ2-1, the complete variable domain reads GAGVSQSPRYKVTKRGQDVTLRCDPISSHATLYWYQQALGQGPEFLTYFNYEAQPDKSGLPSDRFSAERPEGSISTLTIQRTEQRDSAMYRCASSLSGGSSYNEQFFGPGTRLTVL.